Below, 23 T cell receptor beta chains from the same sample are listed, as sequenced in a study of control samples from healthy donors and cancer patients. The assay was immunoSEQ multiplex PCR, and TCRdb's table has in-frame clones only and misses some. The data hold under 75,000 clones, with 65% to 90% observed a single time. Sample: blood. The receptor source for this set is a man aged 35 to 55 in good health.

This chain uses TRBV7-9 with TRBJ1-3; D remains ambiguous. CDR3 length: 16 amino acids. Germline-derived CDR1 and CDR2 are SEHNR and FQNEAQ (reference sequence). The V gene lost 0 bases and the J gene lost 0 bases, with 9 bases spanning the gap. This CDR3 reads CASSLAGGNSGNTIYF. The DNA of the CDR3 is TGTGCCAGCAGCTTAGCCGGAGGAAACTCTGGAAACACCATATATTTT.

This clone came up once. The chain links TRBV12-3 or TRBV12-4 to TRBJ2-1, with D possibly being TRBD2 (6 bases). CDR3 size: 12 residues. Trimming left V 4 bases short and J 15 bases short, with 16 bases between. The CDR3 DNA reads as TGTGCCAGCAGTTCCCCGACTAGGAGACTGTTCTTC. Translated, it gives CASSSPTRRLFF.

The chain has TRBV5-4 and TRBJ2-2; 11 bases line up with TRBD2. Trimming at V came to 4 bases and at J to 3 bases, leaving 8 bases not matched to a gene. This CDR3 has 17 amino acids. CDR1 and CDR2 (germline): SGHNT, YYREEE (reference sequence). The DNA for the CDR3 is TGTGCCAGCAGCCGTATAACTAGCGGGAGCTACACCGGGGAGCTGTTTTTT. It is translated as CASSRITSGSYTGELFF. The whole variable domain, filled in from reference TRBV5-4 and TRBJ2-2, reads ETGVTQSPTHLIKTRGQQVTLRCSSQSGHNTVSWYQQALGQGPQFIFQYYREEENGRGNFPPRFSGLQFPNYSSELNVNALELDDSALYLCASSRITSGSYTGELFFGEGSRLTVL.

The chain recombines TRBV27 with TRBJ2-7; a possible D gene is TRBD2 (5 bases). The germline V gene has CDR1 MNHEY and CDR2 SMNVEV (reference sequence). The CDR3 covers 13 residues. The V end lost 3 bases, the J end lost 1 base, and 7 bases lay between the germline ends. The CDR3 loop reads CASSFRESYEQYF. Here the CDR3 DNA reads TGTGCCAGCAGTTTTCGGGAATCCTACGAGCAGTACTTC.

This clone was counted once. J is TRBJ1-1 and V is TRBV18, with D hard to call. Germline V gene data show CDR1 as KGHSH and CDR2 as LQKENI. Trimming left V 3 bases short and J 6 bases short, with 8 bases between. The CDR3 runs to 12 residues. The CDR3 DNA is TGTGCCAGCTCACCGACGGGTCCTGAAGCTTTCTTT. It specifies CASSPTGPEAFF. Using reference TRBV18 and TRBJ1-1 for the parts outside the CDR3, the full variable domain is NAGVMQNPRHLVRRRGQEARLRCSPMKGHSHVYWYRQLPEEGLKFMVYLQKENIIDESGMPKERFSAEFPKEGPSILRIQQVVRGDSAAYFCASSPTGPEAFFGQGTRLTVV.

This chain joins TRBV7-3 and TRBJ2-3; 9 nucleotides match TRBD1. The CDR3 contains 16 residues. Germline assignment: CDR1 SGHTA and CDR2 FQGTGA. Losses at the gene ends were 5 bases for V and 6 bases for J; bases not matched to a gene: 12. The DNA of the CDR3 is TGTGCCAGCAGCGCCTACCCCCCGGACAGGGGTGATACGCAGTATTTT. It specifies CASSAYPPDRGDTQYF.

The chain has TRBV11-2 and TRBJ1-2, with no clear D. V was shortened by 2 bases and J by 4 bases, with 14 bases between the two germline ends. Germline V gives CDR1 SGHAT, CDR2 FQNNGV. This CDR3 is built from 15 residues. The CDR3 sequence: CASSLLPATGYGYTF. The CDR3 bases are TGTGCCAGCAGCTTACTTCCAGCTACGGGCTATGGCTACACCTTC.

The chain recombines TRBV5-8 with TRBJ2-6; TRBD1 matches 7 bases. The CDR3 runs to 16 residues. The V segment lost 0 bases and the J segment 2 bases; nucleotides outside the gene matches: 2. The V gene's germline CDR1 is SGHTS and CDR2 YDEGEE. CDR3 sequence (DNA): TGTGCCAGCAGCTTGGAGACAGGGACTGGGGCCAACGTCCTGACTTTC. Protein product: CASSLETGTGANVLTF.

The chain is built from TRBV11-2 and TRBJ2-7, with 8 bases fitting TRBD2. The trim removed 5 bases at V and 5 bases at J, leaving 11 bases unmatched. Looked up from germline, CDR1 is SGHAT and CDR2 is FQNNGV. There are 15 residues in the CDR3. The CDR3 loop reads CASSPASGSVHEQYF. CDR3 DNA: TGTGCCAGCAGCCCAGCCAGCGGGAGTGTCCACGAGCAGTACTTC.

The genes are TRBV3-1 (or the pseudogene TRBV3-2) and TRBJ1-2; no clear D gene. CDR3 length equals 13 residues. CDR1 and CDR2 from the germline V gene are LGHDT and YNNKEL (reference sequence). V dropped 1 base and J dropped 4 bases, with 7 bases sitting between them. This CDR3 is CASSQAPTYGYTF. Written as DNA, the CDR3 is TGTGCCAGCAGCCAAGCTCCTACCTATGGCTACACCTTC.

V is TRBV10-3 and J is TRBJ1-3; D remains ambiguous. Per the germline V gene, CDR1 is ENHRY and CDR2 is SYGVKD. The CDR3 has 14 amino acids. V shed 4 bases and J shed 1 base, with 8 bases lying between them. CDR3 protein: CAISAAKSGNTIYF. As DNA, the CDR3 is TGTGCCATCAGTGCAGCAAAATCTGGAAACACCATATATTTT.

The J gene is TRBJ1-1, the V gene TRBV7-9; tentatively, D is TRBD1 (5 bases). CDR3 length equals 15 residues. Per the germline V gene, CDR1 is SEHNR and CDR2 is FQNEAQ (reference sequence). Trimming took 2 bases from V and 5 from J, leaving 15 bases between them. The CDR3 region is CASSLPTGTVTEAFF. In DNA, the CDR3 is TGTGCCAGCAGCTTACCAACAGGAACCGTAACTGAAGCTTTCTTT.

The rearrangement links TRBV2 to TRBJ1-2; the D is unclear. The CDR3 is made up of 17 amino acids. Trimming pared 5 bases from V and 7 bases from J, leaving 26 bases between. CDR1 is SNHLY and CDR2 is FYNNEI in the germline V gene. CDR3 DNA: TGTGCCAGCAGTTTGGGCAGAGCTCTGGGTCGGGTTACTGGCTACACCTTC. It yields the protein CASSLGRALGRVTGYTF.

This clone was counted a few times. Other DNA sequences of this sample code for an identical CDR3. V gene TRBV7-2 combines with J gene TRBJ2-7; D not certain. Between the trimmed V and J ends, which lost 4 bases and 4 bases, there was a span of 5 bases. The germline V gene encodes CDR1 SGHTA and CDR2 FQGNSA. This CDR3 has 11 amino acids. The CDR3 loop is CASSSYYEQYF. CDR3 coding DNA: TGTGCCAGCAGCTCCTATTACGAGCAGTACTTC.

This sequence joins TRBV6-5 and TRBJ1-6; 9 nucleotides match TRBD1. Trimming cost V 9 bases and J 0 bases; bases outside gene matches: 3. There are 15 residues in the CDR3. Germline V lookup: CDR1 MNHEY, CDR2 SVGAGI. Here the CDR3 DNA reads TGTGCCAGTACAGGGGGCAGCTCCTATAATTCACCCCTCCACTTT. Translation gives CASTGGSSYNSPLHF.

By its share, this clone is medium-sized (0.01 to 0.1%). The CDR3, as DNA: TGTGCCAGCAGCTTATCCGGTTCCTACGAGCAGTACTTC. It translates to CASSLSGSYEQYF. The genes are TRBV7-3 and TRBJ2-7; D is ambiguous. CDR3 length: 13 residues. V dropped 2 bases and J dropped 1 base, with 6 bases sitting between them. Germline V CDR1 and CDR2: SGHTA, FQGTGA.

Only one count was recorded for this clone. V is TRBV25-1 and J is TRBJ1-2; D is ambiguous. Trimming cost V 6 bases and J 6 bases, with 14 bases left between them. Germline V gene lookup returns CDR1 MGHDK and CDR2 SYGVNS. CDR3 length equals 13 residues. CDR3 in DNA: TGTGCCAGCAGAAGAGGAGGTGGTGATGGCTACACCTTC. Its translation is CASRRGGGDGYTF.

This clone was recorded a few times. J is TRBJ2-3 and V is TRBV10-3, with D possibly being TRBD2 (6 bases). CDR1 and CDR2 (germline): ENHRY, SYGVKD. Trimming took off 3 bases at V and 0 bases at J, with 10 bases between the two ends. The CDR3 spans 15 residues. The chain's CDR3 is CAISDGRFSTDTQYF. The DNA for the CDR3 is TGTGCCATCAGTGACGGGAGATTTAGCACAGATACGCAGTATTTT.

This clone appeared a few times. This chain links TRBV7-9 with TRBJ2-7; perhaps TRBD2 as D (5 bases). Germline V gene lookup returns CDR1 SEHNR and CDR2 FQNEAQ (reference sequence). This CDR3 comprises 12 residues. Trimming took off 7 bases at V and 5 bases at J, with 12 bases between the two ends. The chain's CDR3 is CASNNGVDEQYF. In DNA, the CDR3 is TGTGCCAGCAACAACGGGGTAGACGAGCAGTACTTC.

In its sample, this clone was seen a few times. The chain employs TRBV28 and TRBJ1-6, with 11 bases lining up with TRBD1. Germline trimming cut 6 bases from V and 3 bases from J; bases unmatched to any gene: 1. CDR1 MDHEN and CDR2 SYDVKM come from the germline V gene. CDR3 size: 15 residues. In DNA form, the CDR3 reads TGTGCCAGCAGGGGACAGGGGGTCTATAATTCACCCCTCCACTTT. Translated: CASRGQGVYNSPLHF.

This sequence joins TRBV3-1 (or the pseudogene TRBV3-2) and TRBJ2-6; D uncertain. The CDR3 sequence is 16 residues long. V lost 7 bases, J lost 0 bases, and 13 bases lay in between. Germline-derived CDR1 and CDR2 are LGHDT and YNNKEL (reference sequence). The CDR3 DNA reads TGTGCCAGCACCCCGTCCCTCCCCTCTGGGGCCAACGTCCTGACTTTC. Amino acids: CASTPSLPSGANVLTF.

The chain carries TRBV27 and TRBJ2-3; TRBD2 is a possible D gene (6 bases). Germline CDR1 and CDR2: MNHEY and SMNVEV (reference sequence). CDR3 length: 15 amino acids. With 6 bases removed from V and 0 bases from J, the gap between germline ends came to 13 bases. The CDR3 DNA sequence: TGTGCCAGCAGATGGGACTTAACTAGCACAGATACGCAGTATTTT. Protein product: CASRWDLTSTDTQYF.

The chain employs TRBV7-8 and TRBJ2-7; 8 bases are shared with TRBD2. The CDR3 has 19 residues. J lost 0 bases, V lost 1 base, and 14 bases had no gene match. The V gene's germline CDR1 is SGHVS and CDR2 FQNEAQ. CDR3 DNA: TGTGCCAGCAGCTTAGGGGTGCGGGAGGATCTACCCCCCTCCTACGAGCAGTACTTC. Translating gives CASSLGVREDLPPSYEQYF.